The 24 T cell receptor beta chains below all came from one sample that was sequenced in a study of blood T cells in healthy people across ages. Alongside a J-beta primer mix, a sample-barcoded 5' primer served in a second PCR lasting roughly 7 to 12 cycles. MiXCR, applied by TCRdb to the 5' RACE reads, yields one record per CDR3 protein. The sample shows roughly 800,000 distinct CDR3 sequences, about 53% of them seen only once. The sequenced material came from blood. The source of these receptors is a man older than 75 in good health.

Points on this clonotype: The junction and the germline gene differ at one end; a read error may be behind it. The chain carries TRBV5-1 and TRBJ2-5, with D maybe TRBD2 (5 bases). This CDR3 contains 13 residues. The germline V gene encodes CDR1 SGHRS and CDR2 YFSETQ. Here the CDR3 reads CASSLGGPETQYF. The DNA for the CDR3 is TGTGCTAGCAGCTTAGGCGGGCCGGAGACCCAGTACTTC.

This chain links TRBV15 with TRBJ1-6; no clear D. The germline V gene has CDR1 LNHNV and CDR2 YYDKDF (reference sequence). Trimming cost V 0 bases and J 7 bases, with 13 bases left between them. The CDR3 has 16 amino acids. The CDR3 reads CATSRDFRRRNSPLHF. Here the CDR3 DNA reads TGTGCCACCAGCAGAGATTTCAGACGTAGGAATTCACCCCTCCACTTT.

This clonotype was picked up a small number of times. CDR3 DNA: TGTGCCAGCAGCCGCGGGCCAACTAGGGACGAGCAGTACTTC. Its protein is CASSRGPTRDEQYF. The chain uses TRBV7-6 and TRBJ2-7; weak D call: TRBD2 (5 bases). V shed 5 bases and J shed 5 bases, with 16 bases lying between them. The CDR3 runs to 14 residues. CDR1 is SGHVS and CDR2 is FNYEAQ in the germline V gene.

The chain has TRBV14 and TRBJ2-1; a weak D match, TRBD2 (5 bases). Trimming left V 2 bases short and J 6 bases short, with 11 bases between. Germline CDR1 reads SGHDN; CDR2 reads FVKESK. The CDR3 covers 14 residues. Here the CDR3 DNA reads TGTGCCAGCAGCCAATTAGTCCGGGGCAATGAGCAGTTCTTC. Translated, it gives CASSQLVRGNEQFF. The full variable domain, completed using reference TRBV14 and TRBJ2-1, is EAGVTQFPSHSVIEKGQTVTLRCDPISGHDNLYWYRRVMGKEIKFLLHFVKESKQDESGMPNNRFLAERTGGTYSTLKVQPAELEDSGVYFCASSQLVRGNEQFFGPGTRLTVL.

This clonotype was counted a few times. The chain is built from TRBV20-1 and TRBJ2-3, with 7 bases that match TRBD2. Trimming removed 3 bases from V and 14 bases from J; junction bases left unmatched: 14. CDR3 length: 13 amino acids. Per the germline V gene, CDR1 is DFQATT and CDR2 is SNEGSKA (reference sequence). This CDR3 reads CSARAGEHRYAYF. The DNA for the CDR3 is TGCAGTGCTAGGGCGGGGGAGCACAGATACGCGTATTTT.

This clonotype was seen a handful of times. V gene TRBV20-1 combines with J gene TRBJ2-5, with TRBD2 matching 7 bases. The J call may be wrong; the DNA end is better matched by TRBJ2-7. Germline CDR1 DFQATT, CDR2 SNEGSKA (reference sequence). The CDR3 runs 14 residues. The CDR3: CSAPLAGRSYEQYF. CDR3 DNA sequence: TGCAGTGCCCCCTTAGCGGGTCGCTCCTACGAGCAGTACTTC.

J is TRBJ2-5 and V is TRBV7-9; 10 bases fit TRBD2. Germline V lookup: CDR1 SEHNR, CDR2 FQNEAQ (reference sequence). Trimming at V came to 8 bases and at J to 7 bases, leaving 16 bases not matched to a gene. The CDR3 runs 16 residues. The CDR3 DNA reads as TGTGCCAGCCACCTTCTCCGGCCTAGCGGGAGTTTGACCCAGTACTTC. Translation gives CASHLLRPSGSLTQYF.

The chain recombines TRBV15 with TRBJ2-3; D unresolved. Trimming cost V 2 bases and J 6 bases, with 15 bases left between them. CDR1 is LNHNV and CDR2 is YYDKDF in the germline V gene (reference sequence). The CDR3 length is 15 residues. Here the CDR3 DNA reads TGTGCCACCAGCAGACTAGTGACTGCAGTGGATACGCAGTATTTT. Its translation: CATSRLVTAVDTQYF.

In this sample, this clonotype turned up a few times. The V call is TRBV7-9, the J call TRBJ2-1, with D perhaps TRBD1 (6 bases). This CDR3 has 14 amino acids. Germline-derived CDR1 and CDR2 are SEHNR and FQNEAQ (reference sequence). The V and J ends lost 5 bases and 3 bases respectively, with 11 bases between them. CDR3 amino acids: CASSPPDSYNEQFF. Here the CDR3 DNA reads TGTGCCAGCAGCCCACCGGACAGCTACAATGAGCAGTTCTTC.

This clonotype was seen just once. The CDR3 spells CASSYSDSVQGGRYAYF. The CDR3 coding sequence is TGTGCCAGCAGTTACTCGGACTCGGTACAGGGTGGCAGATACGCGTATTTT. V and J are TRBV6-2 or TRBV6-3 and TRBJ2-3; D perhaps matches TRBD1 (6 bases). CDR1 is MNHEY and CDR2 is SVGEGT in the germline V gene. The CDR3 is made up of 17 amino acids. Trimming removed 0 bases from V and 14 bases from J, with 27 bases in between.

The V and J genes are TRBV12-3 or TRBV12-4 and TRBJ2-1; D is undetermined. The CDR3 runs to 12 residues. Trimming pared 2 bases from V and 9 bases from J, leaving 8 bases between. The CDR3 here is CASSLRASEQFF. The CDR3 nucleotides are TGTGCCAGCAGTTTAAGAGCGAGTGAGCAGTTCTTC.

V and J are TRBV12-3 or TRBV12-4 and TRBJ1-5, with 11 bases aligning to TRBD1. There are 15 residues in the CDR3. V trimming: 6 bases; J trimming: 6 bases; junction bases outside the gene matches: 7. The chain's CDR3 is CASSPGTGGGQPQHF. CDR3 DNA sequence: TGTGCCAGCAGCCCCGGGACAGGGGGAGGTCAGCCCCAGCATTTT.

The chain joins TRBV20-1 to TRBJ2-7; TRBD2 agrees at 13 bases. Germline V CDR1 and CDR2: DFQATT, SNEGSKA (reference sequence). This CDR3 spans 16 amino acids. Unmatched junction bases numbered 9, after V lost 5 bases and J lost 2 bases. In nucleotides, the CDR3 is TGCAGTGCTCAAGGACTAGCGGGAGTGAAGACCTACGAGCAGTACTTC. It codes for CSAQGLAGVKTYEQYF.

The V and J genes are TRBV6-4 and TRBJ2-7; no firm D call. The ends were cut back, 5 bases at V and 0 bases at J, with 11 bases in the middle. This CDR3 comprises 14 residues. Germline V gives CDR1 MRHNA, CDR2 SNTAGT. The CDR3 here is CASSLASSSYEQYF. CDR3 sequence (DNA): TGTGCCAGCAGTTTAGCCTCTAGCTCCTACGAGCAGTACTTC.

Notes on this clonotype: Relative to the germline gene, one junction end is altered; a read error may explain this. The chain recombines TRBV20-1 with TRBJ1-1; perhaps TRBD1 as D (6 bases). Germline CDR1 reads DFQATT; CDR2 reads SNEGSKA (reference sequence). This CDR3 contains 12 residues. The CDR3 region has the DNA TGCAGTTCTAGGGGGGCCGGCACTGAAGCTTTCTTT. This encodes CSSRGAGTEAFF.

This chain uses TRBV3-1 with TRBJ2-1; 7 bases are a match to TRBD2. The J call may be faulty, since TRBJ2-7 better matches the DNA end. The CDR3 is 15 residues long. CDR1 and CDR2 (germline): LGHDT, YNNKEL (reference sequence). For the CDR3, the DNA is TGTGCCAGCAGCCTCCTAGCGGACCTCTACAATGAGCAGTACTTC. This encodes CASSLLADLYNEQYF.

This clonotype showed up just once. The chain uses TRBV3-1 and TRBJ1-6; 7 bases align to TRBD1. The ends lost 4 bases at V and 7 bases at J; junction bases unmatched: 7. The CDR3 has 15 residues. CDR1 and CDR2 from the germline V gene are LGHDT and YNNKEL (reference sequence). CDR3 DNA: TGTGCCAGCAGCCTAAAGGGGACAGCCAATTCACCCCTCCACTTT. Amino acid sequence: CASSLKGTANSPLHF. The whole variable domain, filled in from reference TRBV3-1 and TRBJ1-6, reads DTAVSQTPKYLVTQMGNDKSIKCEQNLGHDTMYWYKQDSKKFLKIMFSYNNKELIINETVPNRFSPKSPDKAHLNLHINSLELGDSAVYFCASSLKGTANSPLHFGNGTRLTVT.

This chain connects TRBV12-3 or TRBV12-4 to TRBJ1-2, with D unclear. V was clipped by 7 bases and J by 8 bases, with 17 bases between them. The CDR3 length is 13 residues. This chain's CDR3 is CASTHRRLGGYTF. The DNA of the CDR3 is TGTGCCAGCACTCACCGCCGGTTGGGAGGCTACACCTTC.

The rearrangement links TRBV7-9 to TRBJ2-7; D gene uncertain. The CDR3 is made up of 12 amino acids. Trimming stripped 2 bases from V and 6 bases from J, with 8 bases between. The germline V gene has CDR1 SEHNR and CDR2 FQNEAQ (reference sequence). CDR3 sequence: CASSLIPGEQYF. CDR3 coding DNA: TGTGCCAGCAGCTTAATCCCTGGCGAGCAGTACTTC.

This clonotype occurred many times. A read error may be the cause here, since a much bigger clone is one base away. The rearrangement joins TRBV29-1 to TRBJ2-5; D gene ambiguous. V was pared by 2 bases and J by 11 bases, with 21 bases between. CDR3 size: 14 residues. Germline V gene sequence: CDR1 SQVTM, CDR2 ANQGSEA. CDR3 region: CSVESRSRRLEQYF. The CDR3 DNA sequence: TGCAGCGTTGAATCGCGGAGTCGGCGATTAGAGCAGTACTTC.

This chain uses TRBV24-1 with TRBJ2-1, with 12 bases lining up with TRBD2. After removal of 1 base from V and 7 bases from J, the junction contained 4 bases not matched to a gene. The CDR3 is made up of 16 amino acids. Germline loops: CDR1 KGHDR, CDR2 SFDVKD. This CDR3 reads CATSDLGLAGGNEQFF. DNA for the CDR3: TGTGCCACCAGTGATTTAGGGCTAGCGGGAGGGAATGAGCAGTTCTTC.

The chain carries TRBV12-3 or TRBV12-4 and TRBJ2-2, with TRBD1 as a possible D gene (6 bases). Trimming stripped 4 bases from V and 10 bases from J, with 19 bases between. The CDR3 has 15 amino acids. As DNA, the CDR3 is TGTGCCAGCAGTTCGGTCTTCGGACAGTCCGCGGAGCTGTTTTTT. Protein product: CASSSVFGQSAELFF.

V usage is TRBV7-2 and J usage is TRBJ2-7, with a possible D match to TRBD1 (6 bases). Germline V gene data show CDR1 as SGHTA and CDR2 as FQGNSA. V lost 1 base, J lost 10 bases, and 17 bases lay in between. The CDR3 extends over 14 amino acids. CDR3 protein: CASSLEGPGVLQYF. In nucleotides, the CDR3 is TGTGCCAGCAGCTTAGAAGGGCCAGGGGTCCTCCAGTACTTC.

This clonotype has only one observation. V usage is TRBV6-5 and J usage is TRBJ2-5; 7 bases are a match to TRBD1. After removal of 5 bases from V and 4 bases from J, the junction contained 7 bases not matched to a gene. The CDR3 runs 14 residues. The V gene's germline CDR1 is MNHEY and CDR2 SVGAGI. The CDR3 DNA sequence: TGTGCCAGCAGTATCTCGAAGGGGGCAGAGACCCAGTACTTC. Its protein is CASSISKGAETQYF.